The 3 T cell receptor beta chains below all came from one sample that was sequenced in a study of cytomegalovirus exposure and HLA in healthy donors. PCR amplification relied on 60 Vbeta primers (plus 13 Jbeta primers). Only in-frame clones appear in the TCRdb table, and some are missing; sequencing was by immunoSEQ multiplex PCR. The table records some 63,000 clones, roughly 84% of them present only once. The specimen sequenced was PBMCs. The receptor source for this set is a human donor in good health.

V gene TRBV2 combines with J gene TRBJ2-2; D is uncertain. The V gene's germline CDR1 is SNHLY and CDR2 FYNNEI. Trimming took 9 bases from V and 5 from J, leaving 7 bases between them. This CDR3 is built from 11 residues. CDR3 residues: CASHSTGELFF. The DNA for the CDR3 is TGTGCCAGTCACAGTACCGGGGAGCTGTTTTTT.

This clone has just a few counts. The CDR3 here is CASSRTGNTEAFF. The DNA for the CDR3 is TGTGCCAGTTCTAGGACAGGGAACACTGAAGCTTTCTTT. The V and J genes are TRBV6-1 and TRBJ1-1, with 7 bases fitting TRBD1. In germline, CDR1 is MNHNS, CDR2 SASEGT. V shed 9 bases, J shed 1 base, and the junction held 5 bases outside the gene matches. The CDR3 length is 13 residues.

J is TRBJ2-3 and V is TRBV7-9; TRBD2 matches 9 bases. Looked up from germline, CDR1 is SEHNR and CDR2 is FQNEAQ (reference sequence). The CDR3 covers 17 residues. Germline trimming cut 5 bases from V and 7 bases from J; bases unmatched to any gene: 16. Here the CDR3 reads CASSPFGLAGRYYTQYF. CDR3 nucleotides: TGTGCCAGCAGCCCGTTTGGGCTAGCGGGGAGATACTATACGCAGTATTTT. Using reference TRBV7-9 and TRBJ2-3 for the parts outside the CDR3, the full variable domain is DTGVSQNPRHKITKRGQNVTFRCDPISEHNRLYWYRQTLGQGPEFLTYFQNEAQLEKSRLLSDRFSAERPKGSFSTLEIQRTEQGDSAMYLCASSPFGLAGRYYTQYFGPGTRLTVL.